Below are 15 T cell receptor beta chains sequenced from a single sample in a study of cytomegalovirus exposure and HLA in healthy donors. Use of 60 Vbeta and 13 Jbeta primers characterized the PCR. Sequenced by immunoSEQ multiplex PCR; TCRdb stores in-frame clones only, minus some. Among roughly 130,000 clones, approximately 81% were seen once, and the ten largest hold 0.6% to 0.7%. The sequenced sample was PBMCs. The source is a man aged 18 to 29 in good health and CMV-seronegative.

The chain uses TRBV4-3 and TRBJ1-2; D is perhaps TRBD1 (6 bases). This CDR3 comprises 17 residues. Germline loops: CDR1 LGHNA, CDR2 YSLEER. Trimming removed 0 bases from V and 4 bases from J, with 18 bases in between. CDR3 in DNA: TGCGCCAGCAGCCAAGATCTGAGGGGGTCCGGGGTCTATGGCTACACCTTC. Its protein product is CASSQDLRGSGVYGYTF.

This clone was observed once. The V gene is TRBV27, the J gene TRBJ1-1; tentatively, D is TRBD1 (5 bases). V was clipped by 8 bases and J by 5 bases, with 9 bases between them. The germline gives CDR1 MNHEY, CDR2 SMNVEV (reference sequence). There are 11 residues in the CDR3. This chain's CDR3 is CASGGGTEAFF. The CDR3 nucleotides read TGTGCCAGCGGGGGAGGAACTGAAGCTTTCTTT.

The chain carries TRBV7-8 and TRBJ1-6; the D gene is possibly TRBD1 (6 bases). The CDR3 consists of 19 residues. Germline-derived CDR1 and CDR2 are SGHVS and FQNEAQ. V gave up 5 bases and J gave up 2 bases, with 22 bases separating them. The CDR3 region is CASSALRQEMSPYNSPLHF. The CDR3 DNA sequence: TGTGCCAGCAGCGCCCTTCGACAGGAGATGAGTCCCTATAATTCACCCCTCCACTTT.

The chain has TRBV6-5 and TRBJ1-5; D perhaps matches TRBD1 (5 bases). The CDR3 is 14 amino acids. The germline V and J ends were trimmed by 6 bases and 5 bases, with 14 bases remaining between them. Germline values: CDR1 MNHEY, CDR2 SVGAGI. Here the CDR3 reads CASSQSGLYQPQHF. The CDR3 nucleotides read TGTGCCAGCAGCCAATCGGGACTTTATCAGCCCCAGCATTTT.

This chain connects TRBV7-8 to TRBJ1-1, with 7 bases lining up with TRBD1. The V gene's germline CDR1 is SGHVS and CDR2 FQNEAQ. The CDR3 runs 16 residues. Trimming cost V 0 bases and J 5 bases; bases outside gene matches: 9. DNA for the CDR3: TGTGCCAGCAGCTTAGCTAAAACAGGGGACCGGACTGAAGCTTTCTTT. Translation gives CASSLAKTGDRTEAFF.

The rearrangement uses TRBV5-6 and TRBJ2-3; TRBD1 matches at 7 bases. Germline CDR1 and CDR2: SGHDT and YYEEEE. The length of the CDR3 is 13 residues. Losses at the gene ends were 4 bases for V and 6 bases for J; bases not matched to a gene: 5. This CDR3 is CASSRMTGDTQYF. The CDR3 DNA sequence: TGTGCCAGCAGCCGGATGACAGGGGATACGCAGTATTTT.

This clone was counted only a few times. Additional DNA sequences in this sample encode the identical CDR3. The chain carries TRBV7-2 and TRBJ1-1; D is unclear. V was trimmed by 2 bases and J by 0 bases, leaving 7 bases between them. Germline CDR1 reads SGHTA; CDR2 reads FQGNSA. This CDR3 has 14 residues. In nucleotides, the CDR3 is TGTGCCAGCAGCTTACTGGGCCTGAACACTGAAGCTTTCTTT. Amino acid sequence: CASSLLGLNTEAFF.

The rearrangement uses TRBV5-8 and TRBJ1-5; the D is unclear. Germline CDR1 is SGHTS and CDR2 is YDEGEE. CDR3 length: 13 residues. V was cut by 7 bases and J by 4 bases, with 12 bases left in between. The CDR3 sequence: CASPPTRNQPQHF. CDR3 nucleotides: TGTGCCAGCCCTCCTACCCGTAATCAGCCCCAGCATTTT.

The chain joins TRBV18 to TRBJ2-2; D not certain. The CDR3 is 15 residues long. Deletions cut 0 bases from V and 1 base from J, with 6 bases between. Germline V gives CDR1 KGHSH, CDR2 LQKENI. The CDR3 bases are TGTGCCAGCTCACCACCGGCAGGGAACACCGGGGAGCTGTTTTTT. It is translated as CASSPPAGNTGELFF. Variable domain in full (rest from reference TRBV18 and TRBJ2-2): NAGVMQNPRHLVRRRGQEARLRCSPMKGHSHVYWYRQLPEEGLKFMVYLQKENIIDESGMPKERFSAEFPKEGPSILRIQQVVRGDSAAYFCASSPPAGNTGELFFGEGSRLTVL.

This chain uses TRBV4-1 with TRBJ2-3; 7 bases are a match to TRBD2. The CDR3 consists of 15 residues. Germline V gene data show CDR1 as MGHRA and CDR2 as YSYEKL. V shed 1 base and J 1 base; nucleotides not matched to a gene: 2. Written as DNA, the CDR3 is TGCGCCAGCAGCCAAGTCACTAGCGGCACAGATACGCAGTATTTT. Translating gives CASSQVTSGTDTQYF.

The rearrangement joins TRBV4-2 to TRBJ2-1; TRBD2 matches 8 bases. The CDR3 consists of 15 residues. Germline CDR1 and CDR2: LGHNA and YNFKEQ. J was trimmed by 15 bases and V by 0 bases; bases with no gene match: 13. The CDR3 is CASSQDISGVTMRFF. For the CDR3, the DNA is TGTGCCAGCAGCCAAGATATTAGCGGGGTCACAATGCGGTTCTTC.

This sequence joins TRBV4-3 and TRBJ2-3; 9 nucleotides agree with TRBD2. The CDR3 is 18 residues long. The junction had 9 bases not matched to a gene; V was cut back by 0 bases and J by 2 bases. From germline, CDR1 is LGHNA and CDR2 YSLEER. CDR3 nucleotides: TGCGCCAGCAGCCAAGATAGGAGTCTAGCGGGGTTCACAGATACGCAGTATTTT. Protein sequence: CASSQDRSLAGFTDTQYF.

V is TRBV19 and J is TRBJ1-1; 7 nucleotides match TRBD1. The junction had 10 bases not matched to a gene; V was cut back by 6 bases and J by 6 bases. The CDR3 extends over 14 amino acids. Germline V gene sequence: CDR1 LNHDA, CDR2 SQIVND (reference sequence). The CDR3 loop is CASSRGDRVSEAFF. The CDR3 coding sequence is TGTGCCAGTAGCCGTGGCGACAGGGTCTCTGAAGCTTTCTTT.

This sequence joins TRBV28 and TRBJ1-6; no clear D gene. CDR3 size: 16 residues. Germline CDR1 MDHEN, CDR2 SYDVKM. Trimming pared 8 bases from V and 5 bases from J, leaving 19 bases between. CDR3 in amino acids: CASGLGVDRNNSPLHF. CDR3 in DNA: TGTGCCAGCGGACTTGGGGTGGACCGAAATAATTCACCCCTCCACTTT.

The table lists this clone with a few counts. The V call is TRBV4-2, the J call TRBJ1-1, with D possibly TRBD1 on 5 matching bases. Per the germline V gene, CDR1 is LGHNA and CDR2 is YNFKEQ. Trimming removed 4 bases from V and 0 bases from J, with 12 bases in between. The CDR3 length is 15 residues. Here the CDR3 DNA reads TGTGCCAGCAGCCCCTGGGGGGGAATGAACACTGAAGCTTTCTTT. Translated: CASSPWGGMNTEAFF.